The 30 T cell receptor beta chains reported below all come from one sample, sequenced in a study of blood T cell repertoires in COVID-19. The data were produced by immunoSEQ multiplex PCR, yet TCRdb's version contains in-frame clones alone and is incomplete. The sample records about 200,000 clones, about 85% being singletons. What was sequenced was peripheral blood. Every receptor here comes from a woman aged 40 to 50 with COVID-19, enrolled during active disease.

This chain connects TRBV7-2 to TRBJ2-1; 11 bases agree with TRBD1. Looked up from germline, CDR1 is SGHTA and CDR2 is FQGNSA. CDR3 length: 14 residues. The V and J ends lost 3 bases and 9 bases, in that order; junction bases with no gene match: 4. CDR3 DNA sequence: TGTGCCAGCAGCTTGGACAGGGGGCGGAGTGAGCAGTTCTTC. Protein: CASSLDRGRSEQFF. The full variable domain, completed using reference TRBV7-2 and TRBJ2-1, is GAGVSQSPSNKVTEKGKDVELRCDPISGHTALYWYRQSLGQGLEFLIYFQGNSAPDKSGLPSDRFSAERTGGSVSTLTIQRTQQEDSAVYLCASSLDRGRSEQFFGPGTRLTVL.

The chain recombines TRBV5-8 with TRBJ2-3; D unclear. The CDR3 spans 15 residues. V lost 1 base and J 4 bases, leaving 13 bases between the germline ends. From germline, CDR1 is SGHTS and CDR2 YDEGEE. The CDR3 protein is CASSLLWAGADTQYF. CDR3 coding DNA: TGTGCCAGCAGCTTGTTGTGGGCCGGCGCAGATACGCAGTATTTT.

The chain links TRBV10-1 to TRBJ2-3; 9 bases line up with TRBD2. The V gene end was trimmed by 9 bases and the J gene end by 0 bases; junction bases not matched to a gene: 28. This CDR3 spans 22 amino acids. In germline, CDR1 is WNHNN, CDR2 SYGVQD (reference sequence). CDR3 DNA sequence: TGCGCCAGTCACCTCCGGCTAGCGGGAAATTTCGTCCACAGGGTTAGCACAGATACGCAGTATTTT. It translates to CASHLRLAGNFVHRVSTDTQYF.

The chain joins TRBV4-2 to TRBJ2-7, with D possibly matching TRBD2 (6 bases). Germline V lookup: CDR1 LGHNA, CDR2 YNFKEQ. V was cut by 4 bases and J by 4 bases, with 23 bases left in between. The CDR3 extends over 17 amino acids. The CDR3 sequence: CASSPLAGTGVGYEQYF. DNA of the CDR3: TGTGCCAGCAGCCCCCTGGCGGGGACGGGGGTTGGTTACGAGCAGTACTTC.

The chain combines TRBV5-8 with TRBJ1-4; the match to TRBD1 covers 8 bases. Germline-derived CDR1 and CDR2 are SGHTS and YDEGEE. Trimming cost V 2 bases and J 1 base; bases outside gene matches: 4. The CDR3 spans 16 residues. CDR3 sequence (DNA): TGTGCCAGCAGCTTCGGACAGGGCGGAACTAATGAAAAACTGTTTTTT. This sequence encodes CASSFGQGGTNEKLFF. Together with reference TRBV5-8 and TRBJ1-4, the CDR3 gives the full variable domain: EAGVTQSPTHLIKTRGQQATLRCSPISGHTSVYWYQQALGLGLQFLLWYDEGEERNRGNFPPRFSGRQFPNYSSELNVNALELEDSALYLCASSFGQGGTNEKLFFGSGTQLSVL.

The rearrangement joins TRBV4-1 to TRBJ2-7, with 9 bases that match TRBD1. Germline values: CDR1 MGHRA, CDR2 YSYEKL. The CDR3 covers 13 residues. After removal of 4 bases from V and 5 bases from J, the junction contained 3 bases not matched to a gene. The CDR3 spells CASSRGQGNEQYF. CDR3 DNA sequence: TGCGCCAGCAGCCGCGGACAGGGGAACGAGCAGTACTTC.

This chain links TRBV3-1 (or the pseudogene TRBV3-2) with TRBJ1-2; D may be TRBD1 (6 bases). Trimming removed 6 bases from V and 2 bases from J, with 13 bases in between. Germline V CDR1 and CDR2: LGHDT, YNNKEL (reference sequence). The CDR3 is 14 residues long. This CDR3 reads CASSDTGQNYGYTF. CDR3 sequence (DNA): TGTGCCAGCAGTGACACTGGACAGAACTATGGCTACACCTTC.

V usage is TRBV7-2 and J usage is TRBJ1-3; TRBD1 is a possible D gene (6 bases). Per germline, CDR1 SGHTA and CDR2 FQGNSA. The V and J ends lost 3 bases and 0 bases respectively, with 12 bases between them. The CDR3 loop spans 16 amino acids. The CDR3 DNA is TGTGCCAGCAGCTTCGGGACATCGAACTCTGGAAACACCATATATTTT. Translated: CASSFGTSNSGNTIYF.

The chain employs TRBV30 and TRBJ2-3, with D tentatively TRBD2 (6 bases). Trimming left V 0 bases short and J 1 base short, with 11 bases between. The CDR3 consists of 15 residues. Germline CDR1 GTSNPN, CDR2 SVGIG (reference sequence). The CDR3 region has the DNA TGTGCCTGGAGTGTACTGACTAGAGGCACAGATACGCAGTATTTT. It specifies CAWSVLTRGTDTQYF.

V usage is TRBV27 and J usage is TRBJ2-5; D perhaps matches TRBD2 (6 bases). The CDR3 spans 13 residues. The germline gives CDR1 MNHEY, CDR2 SMNVEV (reference sequence). With 5 bases removed from V and 2 bases from J, the gap between germline ends came to 9 bases. In DNA, the CDR3 is TGTGCCAGCAGTGGTCGGGGGCAAGAGACCCAGTACTTC. Translation gives CASSGRGQETQYF.

This sequence joins TRBV5-5 and TRBJ2-2; 7 nucleotides match TRBD2. V lost 4 bases, J lost 5 bases, and 8 bases stayed unmatched. CDR1 and CDR2 from the germline V gene are SGHKS and YYEKEE (reference sequence). This CDR3 contains 15 residues. CDR3 loop: CASSGSLGGTGELFF. The CDR3 nucleotides read TGTGCCAGCAGCGGTAGCTTGGGGGGGACCGGGGAGCTGTTTTTT.

In this sample, this clone turned up a few times. J is TRBJ1-5 and V is TRBV16; D uncertain. There are 14 residues in the CDR3. The ends were cut back, 4 bases at V and 2 bases at J, with 9 bases in the middle. Per germline, CDR1 KGHSY and CDR2 FQNENV. The CDR3 DNA reads as TGTGCCAGCAGCCCCAAACAAGGCAATCAGCCCCAGCATTTT. Its translation: CASSPKQGNQPQHF.

The chain recombines TRBV12-5 with TRBJ2-7; the D gene is possibly TRBD2 (5 bases). Deletions cut 0 bases from V and 2 bases from J, with 11 bases between. Germline loops: CDR1 LGHNT, CDR2 FRNRAP. The length of the CDR3 is 15 residues. This CDR3 is CASGLVSGLAYEQYF. The CDR3 bases are TGTGCTAGTGGTTTGGTATCAGGACTGGCCTACGAGCAGTACTTC.

V gene TRBV4-1 combines with J gene TRBJ2-2, with D possibly matching TRBD2 (5 bases). The CDR3 has 15 amino acids. The germline V gene encodes CDR1 MGHRA and CDR2 YSYEKL. Trimming stripped 2 bases from V and 5 bases from J, with 12 bases between. The CDR3 sequence: CASSQRPGTTGELFF. The CDR3 nucleotides are TGCGCCAGCAGCCAACGTCCGGGAACAACCGGGGAGCTGTTTTTT.

In its sample, this clone was seen once. The chain employs TRBV27 and TRBJ1-1; a weak D match, TRBD1 (6 bases). Germline values: CDR1 MNHEY, CDR2 SMNVEV (reference sequence). The CDR3 length is 17 residues. The ends were cut back, 3 bases at V and 1 base at J, with 18 bases in the middle. The CDR3 coding sequence is TGTGCCAGCAGTTTCCTTAGGCAGGGGAAGGGGAACACTGAAGCTTTCTTT. Encoded protein: CASSFLRQGKGNTEAFF.

This chain uses TRBV23-1 with TRBJ2-7; 10 bases line up with TRBD2. TRBV23-1 is an ORF, with its function uncertain. Trimming took 10 bases from V and 4 from J; bases not matched to a gene: 28. The CDR3 has 20 residues. The CDR3 loop reads CANPLSGGFEREGMAYEQYF. CDR3 sequence (DNA): TGCGCCAACCCCCTGAGTGGGGGTTTCGAGCGGGAGGGAATGGCTTACGAGCAGTACTTC.

The chain carries TRBV5-1 and TRBJ2-1; no reliable D call. This CDR3 has 15 amino acids. Trimming removed 4 bases from V and 0 bases from J, with 11 bases in between. CDR1 and CDR2 (germline): SGHRS, YFSETQ. The CDR3 region has the DNA TGCGCCAGCAGCCCGGGTGTCCTCTCCTACAATGAGCAGTTCTTC. It specifies CASSPGVLSYNEQFF.

The V gene is TRBV5-1, the J gene TRBJ2-5, with D possibly being TRBD1 (5 bases). The V gene lost 1 base and the J gene lost 1 base, with 11 bases spanning the gap. CDR3 length: 15 amino acids. The germline V gene encodes CDR1 SGHRS and CDR2 YFSETQ. CDR3 in amino acids: CASSLQDMAQETQYF. In DNA form, the CDR3 reads TGCGCCAGCAGCTTGCAGGACATGGCCCAAGAGACCCAGTACTTC.

The chain couples TRBV5-1 to TRBJ1-1; 7 bases agree with TRBD1. With V trimmed by 4 bases and J by 3 bases, 12 bases remained unmatched. The CDR3 spans 16 residues. In germline, CDR1 is SGHRS, CDR2 YFSETQ. The CDR3 region is CASSHIPTGKDTEAFF. CDR3 DNA sequence: TGCGCCAGCAGCCACATTCCGACAGGGAAGGACACTGAAGCTTTCTTT.

The CDR3 nucleotides read TGTGCCTGGAACCCGGTTACAGGGGGCTCTGGAAACACCATATATTTT. This sequence encodes CAWNPVTGGSGNTIYF. The chain combines TRBV30 with TRBJ1-3; TRBD1 matches at 8 bases. V lost 4 bases and J lost 0; bases outside the gene matches: 8. Per the germline V gene, CDR1 is GTSNPN and CDR2 is SVGIG (reference sequence). The CDR3 totals 16 residues.

The gene calls are TRBV18 and TRBJ2-3, with D perhaps matching TRBD1 (5 bases). With 5 bases removed from V and 2 bases from J, the gap between germline ends came to 8 bases. The germline gives CDR1 KGHSH, CDR2 LQKENI. CDR3 size: 13 residues. In nucleotides, the CDR3 is TGTGCCAGCTCAGGACACAACACAGATACGCAGTATTTT. Translation: CASSGHNTDTQYF.

The genes are TRBV19 and TRBJ2-1, with a tentative D call TRBD2 (6 bases). Germline V gene data show CDR1 as LNHDA and CDR2 as SQIVND (reference sequence). CDR3 length equals 16 residues. Trimming shortened V by 0 bases and J by 4 bases, and 13 bases separated the two germline ends. The DNA of the CDR3 is TGTGCCAGTAGTATAGACCCCGAGCGGGTTTACAATGAGCAGTTCTTC. This codes for CASSIDPERVYNEQFF. Combining the CDR3 with reference TRBV19 and TRBJ2-1 gives the whole variable domain DGGITQSPKYLFRKEGQNVTLSCEQNLNHDAMYWYRQDPGQGLRLIYYSQIVNDFQKGDIAEGYSVSREKKESFPLTVTSAQKNPTAFYLCASSIDPERVYNEQFFGPGTRLTVL.

The J gene is TRBJ1-2, the V gene TRBV10-2, with 7 bases that match TRBD1. J lost 4 bases, V lost 6 bases, and 2 bases had no gene match. The CDR3 is 12 amino acids. The germline gives CDR1 WSHSY, CDR2 SAAADI. The CDR3 region has the DNA TGCGCCAGCAGGAGGGACAGCTATGGCTACACCTTC. Residues: CASRRDSYGYTF.

The rearrangement joins TRBV27 to TRBJ1-4; 7 nucleotides agree with TRBD1. The CDR3 is made up of 14 amino acids. Trimming cost V 5 bases and J 6 bases; bases outside gene matches: 6. Germline V CDR1 and CDR2: MNHEY, SMNVEV (reference sequence). CDR3 DNA: TGTGCCAGCAGTCGACAGGGTGGACATGAAAAACTGTTTTTT. Its protein is CASSRQGGHEKLFF. The full variable domain, completed using reference TRBV27 and TRBJ1-4, is EAQVTQNPRYLITVTGKKLTVTCSQNMNHEYMSWYRQDPGLGLRQIYYSMNVEVTDKGDVPEGYKVSRKEKRNFPLILESPSPNQTSLYFCASSRQGGHEKLFFGSGTQLSVL.

There are a few counts of this clone. The chain couples TRBV7-3 to TRBJ1-1, with D tentatively TRBD1 (5 bases). The V gene's germline CDR1 is SGHTA and CDR2 FQGTGA. CDR3 length: 14 amino acids. V was clipped by 1 base and J by 3 bases, with 9 bases between them. The CDR3 DNA reads as TGTGCCAGCAGCTTAAATAGCAGGGACACTGAAGCTTTCTTT. Its translation is CASSLNSRDTEAFF.

The chain is built from TRBV30 and TRBJ1-1, with D uncertain. The V end lost 4 bases, the J end lost 5 bases, and 17 bases lay between the germline ends. Germline V gives CDR1 GTSNPN, CDR2 SVGIG (reference sequence). This CDR3 contains 14 residues. As DNA, the CDR3 is TGTGCCTGGACACGGGTTGGAGGGAGGACTGAAGCTTTCTTT. Amino acids: CAWTRVGGRTEAFF.

This chain connects TRBV29-1 to TRBJ1-1; D is unclear. CDR1 and CDR2 from the germline V gene are SQVTM and ANQGSEA. V lost 5 bases, J lost 6 bases, and 7 bases lay in between. The CDR3 extends over 10 amino acids. For the CDR3, the DNA is TGCAGCGTTAGACTCGCTGAAGCTTTCTTT. It translates to CSVRLAEAFF.

A single count supports this clone. J is TRBJ2-2 and V is TRBV9, with 10 bases matching TRBD2. V trimming: 0 bases; J trimming: 1 base; junction bases outside the gene matches: 3. Germline V CDR1 and CDR2: SGDLS, YYNGEE. The CDR3 is made up of 17 amino acids. Here the CDR3 DNA reads TGTGCCAGCAGCGTAGGGGTAGCGGGAGGGAACACCGGGGAGCTGTTTTTT. Its protein product is CASSVGVAGGNTGELFF.

The chain employs TRBV18 and TRBJ2-7; 7 positions match TRBD1. CDR1 is KGHSH, CDR2 LQKENI, per germline. The V and J ends lost 1 base and 4 bases, in that order; junction bases with no gene match: 4. CDR3 size: 14 residues. CDR3 sequence reads: CASSPQGARYEQYF. For the CDR3, the DNA is TGTGCCAGCTCACCACAGGGGGCGCGGTACGAGCAGTACTTC.

The gene calls are TRBV3-1 (or the pseudogene TRBV3-2) and TRBJ2-7; D remains unclear. This CDR3 spans 11 amino acids. V gave up 5 bases and J gave up 2 bases, with 4 bases separating them. Germline CDR1 reads LGHDT; CDR2 reads YNNKEL (reference sequence). The DNA for the CDR3 is TGTGCCAGCAGCTCTACCTACGAGCAGTACTTC. The encoded protein is CASSSTYEQYF.